The source of this T cell receptor (beta chain) is a study of shared clonotypes between healthy human individuals. Points on this clone: The antigen is not known.

Study results and limitations: Sorted-subset samples were not fully sequenced, rarefaction indicated.

CD45RO negativity and positive selection for CCR7 defined naive CD8 cells, a population that excluded terminally differentiated effector memory CD45RA+ cells. Study donors comprised healthy, HIV-negative adults devoid of recent acute infection or vaccination. Profiled with immunoSEQ multiplex PCR; TCRdb holds only in-frame clones, not every one. The repertoire holds millions of clones, with approximately 95% as singletons. The sequenced sample was naive CD8+ T cells sorted from blood. The TCR sequence derives from a man between 18 and 35 years old in good health.

The CDR3 nucleotides read TGTGCCAGCAGCCAGGACCGGACAGTTTCCGAGCAGTACTTC. Its protein is CASSQDRTVSEQYF. The chain employs TRBV13 and TRBJ2-7; tentatively, D is TRBD1 (6 bases). The CDR3 consists of 14 residues. V was clipped by 5 bases and J by 6 bases, with 17 bases between them. Looked up from germline, CDR1 is PRHDT and CDR2 is FYEKMQ (reference sequence).